This T cell receptor beta chain was sequenced in a study of blood T cell repertoires in COVID-19. The table came from immunoSEQ multiplex PCR; TCRdb's copy has only in-frame clones and leaves some out. The table includes 30,000 to 40,000 clones, roughly four fifths detected once. CDR1 is MNHEY, CDR2 SMNVEV, per germline (reference sequence). The germline V and J ends were trimmed by 6 bases and 8 bases, with 16 bases remaining between them. This CDR3 region has 13 residues. The sample consisted of peripheral blood. The receptor comes from a man older than 75 with active or convalescent COVID-19. The chain recombines TRBV27 with TRBJ1-2; TRBD1 is a possible D gene (6 bases). Written as DNA, the CDR3 is TGTGCCAGCAGAACTACAGGGATCAGAGGCTACACCTTC. This codes for CASRTTGIRGYTF.